This T cell receptor (beta chain) was found in a study of response to subunit inactivated influenza vaccine. TCRdb re-analysed the RT-PCR reads in MiXCR, keeping a single row per CDR3 protein. The data hold approximately 700,000 distinct CDR3 sequences, with approximately 14% observed a single time. CDR1 is SGHRS, CDR2 YFSETQ, per germline. The CDR3 runs to 15 residues. Deletions cut 2 bases from V and 6 bases from J, with 15 bases between. This clonotype was counted a few times. Its antigen is unknown. General study results and limits: After each seasonal influenza vaccination, few new T cells are recruited, the authors suggested.

The specimen was PBMCs from blood, collected approximately 12 days after vaccination. The sequence derives from a man aged 45-65 years who received an inactivated influenza vaccine. The rearrangement links TRBV5-1 to TRBJ2-1; either TRBD1 or TRBD2 may supply D (5 bases each). CDR3 loop: CASSFYGDAPNEQFF. The CDR3 DNA follows: TGCGCCAGCAGCTTTTACGGGGACGCCCCCAATGAGCAGTTCTTC. Complete variable domain (other parts from reference TRBV5-1 and TRBJ2-1): KAGVTQTPRYLIKTRGQQVTLSCSPISGHRSVSWYQQTPGQGLQFLFEYFSETQRNKGNFPGRFSGRQFSNSRSEMNVSTLELGDSALYLCASSFYGDAPNEQFFGPGTRLTVL.